The sequence of this T cell receptor (beta chain) was determined in a study of T cells in women clearing cervical HPV infection. Remarks on this clone: Read coverage stops 3 residues before the CDR3 terminus; the germline J gene supplies the remainder.

Some clones are missing from TCRdb's copy, which holds only in-frame ones; the method was immunoSEQ multiplex PCR. Its clone listing holds more than 10,000 clones. The CDR3 runs to 17 residues. CDR1 and CDR2 from the germline V gene are KGHSH and LQKENI. The V gene lost 4 bases and the J gene lost 0 bases, with 16 bases spanning the gap. The sequence was obtained from a woman aged 18-69 years with a cervical HPV16 infection that either progressed to CIN3+ or cleared (not recorded which). Source material: blood buffy coat. The V call is TRBV18, the J call TRBJ1-3, with D maybe TRBD1 (5 bases). Incomplete CDR3 DNA: TGTGCCAGCTCACGACGACCGACAGAGAGCTCTGGAAACACC. It codes for CASSRRPTESSGNT. The complete CDR3 sequence is CASSRRPTESSGNTIYF.